There are many counts of the clone carrying this TCR beta chain. Its antigen is unidentified. Time point indicated: newly diagnosed GD, antithyroid drugs for less than 3 months. Researchers made the TCR library from RNA that was extracted from PBMCs. Tubes containing EDTA received approximately 9.8 milliliters of drawn peripheral blood. Arm-PCR of CDR3 regions and iRepertoire HTBI primers were the basis on which TCR beta libraries were built. TCRdb used MiXCR to reprocess the multiplex PCR reads, holding one entry per CDR3 protein. The sample lists some 500,000 distinct CDR3 sequences; about 13% were seen once. The sample belongs to a study of regulatory T cells in long-lasting Graves disease. Study-level findings and limits: Persistent Graves' patients showed reduced TCR diversity versus newly diagnosed patients. There were preferences for TRBV28, TRBJ1-2 and TRBJ2-5 in persistent disease.

The CDR3 contains 12 residues. V was pared by 7 bases and J by 7 bases, with 6 bases of the junction left unmatched. Per germline, CDR1 DFQATT and CDR2 SNEGSKA (reference sequence). The data were also submitted as part of a second study, on T cells in Graves' hyperthyroidism and ophthalmopathy. This second report adds: With the HTBI primer set, the TCR CDR3 went through a first round of RT-PCR.

This TCR derives from a man aged 25-45 years with Graves disease. The sequencing used peripheral blood mononuclear cells (PBMCs), collected at new diagnosis, from a patient treated with antithyroid drugs. The chain couples TRBV20-1 to TRBJ1-1, with TRBD1 identical over 10 bases. CDR3 sequence reads: CSVLGTGVEAFF. The CDR3 DNA follows: TGCAGTGTCTTGGGGACAGGGGTTGAAGCTTTCTTT.